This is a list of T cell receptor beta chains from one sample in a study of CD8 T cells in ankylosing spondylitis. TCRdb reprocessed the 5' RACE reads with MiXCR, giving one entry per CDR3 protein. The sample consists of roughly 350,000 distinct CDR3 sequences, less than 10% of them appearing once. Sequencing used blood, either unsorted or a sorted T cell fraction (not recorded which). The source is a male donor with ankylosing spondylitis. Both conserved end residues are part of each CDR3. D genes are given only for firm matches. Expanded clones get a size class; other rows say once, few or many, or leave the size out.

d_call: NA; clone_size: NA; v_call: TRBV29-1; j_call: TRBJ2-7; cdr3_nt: TGCAGCGCCACGGGTCGAAACCGTCTATACGAGCAGTACTTC; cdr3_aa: CSATGRNRLYEQYF
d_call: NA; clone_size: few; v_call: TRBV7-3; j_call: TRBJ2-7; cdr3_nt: TGTGCCAGCAGCACGACACCCCTCGGGGAGCAGTACTTC; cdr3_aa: CASSTTPLGEQYF
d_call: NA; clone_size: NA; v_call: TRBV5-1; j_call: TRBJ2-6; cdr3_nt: TGCGCCAGCAGCTTTGAGGGGGCCAACGTCCTGACTTTC; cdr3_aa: CASSFEGANVLTF
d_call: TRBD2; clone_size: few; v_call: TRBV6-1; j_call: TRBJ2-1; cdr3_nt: TGTGCCAGCAGGCGACTAGCGGGAGCACCTAATGAGCAGTTCTTC; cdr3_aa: CASRRLAGAPNEQFF
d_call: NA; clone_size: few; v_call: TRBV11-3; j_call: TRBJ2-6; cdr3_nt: TGTGCCAGCAGCTTAGAGGCAACTGGGGCCAACGTCCTGACTTTC; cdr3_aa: CASSLEATGANVLTF
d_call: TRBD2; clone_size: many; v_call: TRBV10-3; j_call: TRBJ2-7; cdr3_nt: TGTGCCATCAGTGAATGGCTAGCGGGACCCTACGAGCAGTACTTC; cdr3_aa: CAISEWLAGPYEQYF
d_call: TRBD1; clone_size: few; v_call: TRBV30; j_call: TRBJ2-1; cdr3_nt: TGTGCCTGGGCACGGGACAGGGCATTGGATGAGCAGTTCTTC; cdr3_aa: CAWARDRALDEQFF
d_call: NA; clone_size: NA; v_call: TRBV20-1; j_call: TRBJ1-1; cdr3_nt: TGCAGTGCGCAAAGCACGAACACTGAAGCTTTCTTT; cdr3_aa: CSAQSTNTEAFF
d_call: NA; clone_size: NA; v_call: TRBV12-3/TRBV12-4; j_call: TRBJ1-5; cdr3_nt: TGTGCCATCGGGACGGCCCAGCCCCAGCATTTT; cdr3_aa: CAIGTAQPQHF
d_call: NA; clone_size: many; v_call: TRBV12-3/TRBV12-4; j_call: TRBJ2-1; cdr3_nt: TGTGCCAGCAGTCCAACTAGGGGCACTTACAATGAGCAGTTCTTC; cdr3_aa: CASSPTRGTYNEQFF
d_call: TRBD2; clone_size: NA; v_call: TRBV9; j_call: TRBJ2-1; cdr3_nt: TGTGCCAGCAGCGTACCGGGACTAGCGGCATACAATGAGCAGTTCTTC; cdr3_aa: CASSVPGLAAYNEQFF
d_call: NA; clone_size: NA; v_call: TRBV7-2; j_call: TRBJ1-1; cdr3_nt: TGTGCCAGCAGCCTCGACCCCCAGGGCGGCACTGAAGCTTTCTTT; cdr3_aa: CASSLDPQGGTEAFF
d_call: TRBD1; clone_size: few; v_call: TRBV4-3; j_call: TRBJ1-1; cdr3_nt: TGCGCCAGCAGCCATACCGACAGGGGAGGGACTGAAGCTTTCTTT; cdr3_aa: CASSHTDRGGTEAFF
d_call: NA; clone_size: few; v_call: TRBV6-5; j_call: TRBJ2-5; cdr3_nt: TGTGCCAGCAGTTACTCGAGACTTGGAGAAGGGACCCAGTACTTC; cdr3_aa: CASSYSRLGEGTQYF
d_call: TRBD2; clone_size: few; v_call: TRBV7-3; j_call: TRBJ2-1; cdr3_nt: TGTGCCAGCAGCTTAAAAAGGACTAGCGGGAATGAGCAGTTCTTC; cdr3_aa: CASSLKRTSGNEQFF
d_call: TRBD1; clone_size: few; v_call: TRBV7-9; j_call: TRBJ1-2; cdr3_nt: TGTGCCAGCAGCCCTCGGACAGGGGGGTATGGCTACACCTTC; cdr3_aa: CASSPRTGGYGYTF
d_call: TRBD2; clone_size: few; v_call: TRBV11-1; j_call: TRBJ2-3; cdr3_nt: TGTGCCAGCAGCCGCTCGGGGCAGGGTGGACTAGCGGCTGTCACAGATACGCAGTATTTT; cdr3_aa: CASSRSGQGGLAAVTDTQYF
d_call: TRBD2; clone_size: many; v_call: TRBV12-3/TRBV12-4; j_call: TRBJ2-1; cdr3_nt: TGTGCCAGCACCACAGGACTAGCGGGAGTCCATGAGCAGTTCTTC; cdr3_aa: CASTTGLAGVHEQFF
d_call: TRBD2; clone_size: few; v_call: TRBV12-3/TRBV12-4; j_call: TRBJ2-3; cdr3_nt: TGTGCCAGCGGAGCTAGCGGGATTAGCACAGATACGCAGTATTTT; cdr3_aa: CASGASGISTDTQYF
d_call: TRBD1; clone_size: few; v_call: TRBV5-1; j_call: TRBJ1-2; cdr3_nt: TGCGCCAGCAGCCAGACCACAGGGGCGGACTATGGCTACACCTTC; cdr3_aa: CASSQTTGADYGYTF
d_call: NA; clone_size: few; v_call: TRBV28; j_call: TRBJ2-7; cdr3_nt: TGTGCCAGCAGTTCCTCTGTGCCCTACGAGCAGTACTTC; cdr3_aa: CASSSSVPYEQYF
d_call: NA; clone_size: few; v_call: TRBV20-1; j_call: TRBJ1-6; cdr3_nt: TGCAGTGCTAGAACGTCCAGCTCCTATAATTCACCCCTCCACTTT; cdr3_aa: CSARTSSSYNSPLHF
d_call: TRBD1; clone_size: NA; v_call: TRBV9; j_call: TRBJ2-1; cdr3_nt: TGTGCCAGCAGCGTTAGAGGGGAGACAGGGGGGTACAATGAGCAGTTCTTC; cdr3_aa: CASSVRGETGGYNEQFF
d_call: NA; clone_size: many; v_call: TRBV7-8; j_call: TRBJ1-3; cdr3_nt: TGTGCCAGCAGCTTAGATCACAACTCTGGAAACACCATATATTTT; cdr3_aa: CASSLDHNSGNTIYF
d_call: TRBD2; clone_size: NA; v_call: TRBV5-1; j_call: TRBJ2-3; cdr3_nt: TGCGCCAGCAGCTTGGGGACTAGCCGAGATACGCAGTATTTT; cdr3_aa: CASSLGTSRDTQYF
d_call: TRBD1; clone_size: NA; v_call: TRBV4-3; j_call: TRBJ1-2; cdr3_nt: TGCGCCAGCAGCCAAAGGACAGGAGAGGTCTATGGCTACACCTTC; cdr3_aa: CASSQRTGEVYGYTF
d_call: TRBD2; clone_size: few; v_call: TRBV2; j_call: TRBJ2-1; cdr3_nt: TGTGCCAGCAGGCTAGCGGGAGCTTGGGACAATGAGCAGTTCTTC; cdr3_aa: CASRLAGAWDNEQFF
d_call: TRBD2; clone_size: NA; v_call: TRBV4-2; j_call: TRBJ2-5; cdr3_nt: TGTGCCAGCAGCCAGGGGAGCGGGAGACTTGGGGAGACCCAGTACTTC; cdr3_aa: CASSQGSGRLGETQYF
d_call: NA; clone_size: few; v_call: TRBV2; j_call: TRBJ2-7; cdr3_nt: TGTGCCAGCAGTTCATACCAGCTGGGCGAGCAGTACTTC; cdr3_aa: CASSSYQLGEQYF
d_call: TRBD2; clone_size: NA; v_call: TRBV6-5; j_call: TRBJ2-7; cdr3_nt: TGTGCCAGCAGTTACGACAGGGCTAGCGGGAGTTCCTACGAGCAGTACTTC; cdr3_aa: CASSYDRASGSSYEQYF
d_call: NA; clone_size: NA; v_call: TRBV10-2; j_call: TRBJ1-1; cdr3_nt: TGCGCCAGCAGTGTTGTGACCGTGAACACTGAAGCTTTCTTT; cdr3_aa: CASSVVTVNTEAFF
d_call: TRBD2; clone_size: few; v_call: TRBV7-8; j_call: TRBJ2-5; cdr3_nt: TGTGCCAGCAGCTTAGCTCGACTAGCGGGAAGGTACCAAGAGACCCAGTACTTC; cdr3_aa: CASSLARLAGRYQETQYF
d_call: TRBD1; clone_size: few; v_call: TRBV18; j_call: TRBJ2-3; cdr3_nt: TGTGCCAGCTCACGACAGGGGTCGAACACAGATACGCAGTATTTT; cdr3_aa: CASSRQGSNTDTQYF
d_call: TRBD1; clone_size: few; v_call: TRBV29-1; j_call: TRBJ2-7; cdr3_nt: TGCAGCGTTGGACAGGGACGTGGCGAGCAGTACTTC; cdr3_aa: CSVGQGRGEQYF
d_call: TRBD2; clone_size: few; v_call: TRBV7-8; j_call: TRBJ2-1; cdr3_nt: TGTGCCAGCAGCCGATTACCACTAGCGGGAGCGCCTGAGCAGTTCTTC; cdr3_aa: CASSRLPLAGAPEQFF
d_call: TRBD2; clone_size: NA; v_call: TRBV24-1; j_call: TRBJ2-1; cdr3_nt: TGTGCCACCAGTGACCCTAGCGGAACCTACAATGAGCAGTTCTTC; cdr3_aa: CATSDPSGTYNEQFF
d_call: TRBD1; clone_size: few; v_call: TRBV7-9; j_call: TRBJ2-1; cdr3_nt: TGTGCCAGCGATGCCAGGGGGATGGTGAATGAGCAGTTCTTC; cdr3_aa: CASDARGMVNEQFF
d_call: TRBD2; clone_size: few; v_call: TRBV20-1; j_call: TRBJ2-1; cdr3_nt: TGCAGTGCTAGCTCTAGCGGGAGAGTTAATGAGCAGTTCTTC; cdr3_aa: CSASSSGRVNEQFF
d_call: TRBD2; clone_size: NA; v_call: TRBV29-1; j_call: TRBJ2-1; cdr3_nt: TGCAGCGTTGAAGTGGCTAGCGGGAGCGAGCAGTTCTTC; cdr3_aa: CSVEVASGSEQFF
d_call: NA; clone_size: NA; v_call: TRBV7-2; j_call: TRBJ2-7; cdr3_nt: TGTGCCAGCAGCCGCCAACGGGAGCAGTACTTC; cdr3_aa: CASSRQREQYF
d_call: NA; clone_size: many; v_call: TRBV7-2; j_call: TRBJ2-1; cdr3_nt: TGTGCCAGCAGCTTAGACGCTAGCTCCTACAATGAGCAGTTCTTC; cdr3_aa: CASSLDASSYNEQFF
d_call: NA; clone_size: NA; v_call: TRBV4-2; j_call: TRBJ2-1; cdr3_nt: TGTGCCAGCAGCCAGACTTGGGGGAGACGCGGAAATGAGCAGTTCTTC; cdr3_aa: CASSQTWGRRGNEQFF
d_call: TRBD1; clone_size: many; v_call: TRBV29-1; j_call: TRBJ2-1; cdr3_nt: TGCAGCGTTGGGGGGACAGGGATGAATGAGCAGTTCTTC; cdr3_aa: CSVGGTGMNEQFF
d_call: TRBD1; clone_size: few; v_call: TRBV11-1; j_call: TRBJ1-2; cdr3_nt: TGTGCCAGCAGCACAGGGGGGGACCTCTATGGCTACACCTTC; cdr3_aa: CASSTGGDLYGYTF
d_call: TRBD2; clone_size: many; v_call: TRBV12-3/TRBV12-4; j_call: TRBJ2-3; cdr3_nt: TGTGCCAGCAGTTCGGGGACTAGCGGTTCGGGGAAGAGCACAGATACGCAGTATTTT; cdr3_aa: CASSSGTSGSGKSTDTQYF
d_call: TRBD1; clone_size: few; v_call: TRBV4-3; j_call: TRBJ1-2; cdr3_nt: TGCGCCAGCAGCCCTGGACAGGCAGCTAACTATGGCTACACCTTC; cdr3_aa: CASSPGQAANYGYTF